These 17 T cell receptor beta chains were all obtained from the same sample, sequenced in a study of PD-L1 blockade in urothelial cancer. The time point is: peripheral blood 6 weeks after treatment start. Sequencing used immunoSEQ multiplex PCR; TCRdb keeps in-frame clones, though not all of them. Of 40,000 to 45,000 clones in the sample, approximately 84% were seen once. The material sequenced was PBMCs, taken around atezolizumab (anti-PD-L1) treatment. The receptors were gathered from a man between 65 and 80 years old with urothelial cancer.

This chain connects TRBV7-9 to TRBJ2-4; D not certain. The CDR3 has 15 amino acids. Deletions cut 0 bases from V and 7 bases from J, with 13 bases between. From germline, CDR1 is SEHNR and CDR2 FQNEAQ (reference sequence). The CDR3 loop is CASSLAVRSRNIQYF. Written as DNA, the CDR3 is TGTGCCAGCAGCTTAGCGGTGCGTAGCCGGAACATTCAGTACTTC.

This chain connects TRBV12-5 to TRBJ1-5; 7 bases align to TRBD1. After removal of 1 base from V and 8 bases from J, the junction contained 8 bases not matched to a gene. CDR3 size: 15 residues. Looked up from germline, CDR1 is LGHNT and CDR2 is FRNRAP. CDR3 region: CASGLGDRGWEPQHF. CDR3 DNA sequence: TGTGCTAGTGGTTTGGGGGACAGAGGATGGGAGCCCCAGCATTTT. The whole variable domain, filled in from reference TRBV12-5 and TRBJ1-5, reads DARVTQTPRHKVTEMGQEVTMRCQPILGHNTVFWYRQTMMQGLELLAYFRNRAPLDDSGMPKDRFSAEMPDATLATLKIQPSEPRDSAVYFCASGLGDRGWEPQHFGDGTRLSIL.

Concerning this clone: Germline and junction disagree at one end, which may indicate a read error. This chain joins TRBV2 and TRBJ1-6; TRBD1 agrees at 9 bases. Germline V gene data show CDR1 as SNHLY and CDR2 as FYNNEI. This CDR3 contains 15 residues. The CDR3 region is CASTEQGALNSPLHF. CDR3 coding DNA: TGTGCCAGCACTGAACAGGGGGCGTTGAATTCACCCCTCCACTTT.

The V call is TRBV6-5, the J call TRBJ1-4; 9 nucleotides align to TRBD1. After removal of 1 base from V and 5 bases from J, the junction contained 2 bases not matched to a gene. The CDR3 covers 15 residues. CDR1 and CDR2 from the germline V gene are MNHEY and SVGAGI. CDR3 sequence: CASSYYGQGNEKLFF. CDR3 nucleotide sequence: TGTGCCAGCAGTTACTACGGACAGGGGAATGAAAAACTGTTTTTT.

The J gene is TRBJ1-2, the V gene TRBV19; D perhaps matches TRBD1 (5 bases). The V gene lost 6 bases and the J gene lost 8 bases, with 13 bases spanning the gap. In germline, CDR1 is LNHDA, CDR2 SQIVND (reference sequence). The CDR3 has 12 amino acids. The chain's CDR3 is CASSPRQSGYTF. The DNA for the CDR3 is TGTGCCAGTAGCCCCCGACAGAGCGGCTACACCTTC.

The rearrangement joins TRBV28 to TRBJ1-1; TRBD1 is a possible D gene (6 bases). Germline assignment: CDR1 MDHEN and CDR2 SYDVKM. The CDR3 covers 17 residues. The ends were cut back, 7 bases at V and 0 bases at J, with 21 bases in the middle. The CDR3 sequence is CASIRLTYREVNTEAFF. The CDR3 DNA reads TGTGCCAGCATCCGACTGACCTACAGGGAAGTGAACACTGAAGCTTTCTTT.

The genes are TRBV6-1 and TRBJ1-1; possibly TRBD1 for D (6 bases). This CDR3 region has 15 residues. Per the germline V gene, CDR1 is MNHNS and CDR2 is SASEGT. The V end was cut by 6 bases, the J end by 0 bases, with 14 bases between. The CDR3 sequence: CASRIQGTLNTEAFF. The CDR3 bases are TGTGCCAGCAGGATCCAGGGGACGCTGAACACTGAAGCTTTCTTT.

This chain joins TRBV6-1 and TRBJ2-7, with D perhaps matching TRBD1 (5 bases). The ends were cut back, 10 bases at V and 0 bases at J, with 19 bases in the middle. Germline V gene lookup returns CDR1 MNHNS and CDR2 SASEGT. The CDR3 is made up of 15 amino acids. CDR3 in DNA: TGTGCCACCTACCCCCAGACAGCCCTCTCCTACGAGCAGTACTTC. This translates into CATYPQTALSYEQYF.

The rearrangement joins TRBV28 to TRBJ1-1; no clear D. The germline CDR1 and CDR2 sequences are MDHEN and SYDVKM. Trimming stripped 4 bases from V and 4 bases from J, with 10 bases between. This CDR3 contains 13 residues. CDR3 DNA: TGTGCCAGCAGTTGGAGACGGCTCACTGAAGCTTTCTTT. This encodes CASSWRRLTEAFF.

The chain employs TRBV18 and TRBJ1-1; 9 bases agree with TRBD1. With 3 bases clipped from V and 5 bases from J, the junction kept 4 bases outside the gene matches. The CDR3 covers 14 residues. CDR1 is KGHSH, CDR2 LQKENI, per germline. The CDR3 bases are TGTGCCAGCTCACCCGGGACAGGGAGGACTGAAGCTTTCTTT. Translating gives CASSPGTGRTEAFF.

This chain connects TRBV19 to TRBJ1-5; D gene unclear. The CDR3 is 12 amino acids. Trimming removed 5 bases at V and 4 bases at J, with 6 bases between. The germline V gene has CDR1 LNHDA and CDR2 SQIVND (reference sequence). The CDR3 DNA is TGTGCCAGTAGTCGGGAGAATCAGCCCCAGCATTTT. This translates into CASSRENQPQHF. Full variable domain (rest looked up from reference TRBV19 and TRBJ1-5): DGGITQSPKYLFRKEGQNVTLSCEQNLNHDAMYWYRQDPGQGLRLIYYSQIVNDFQKGDIAEGYSVSREKKESFPLTVTSAQKNPTAFYLCASSRENQPQHFGDGTRLSIL.

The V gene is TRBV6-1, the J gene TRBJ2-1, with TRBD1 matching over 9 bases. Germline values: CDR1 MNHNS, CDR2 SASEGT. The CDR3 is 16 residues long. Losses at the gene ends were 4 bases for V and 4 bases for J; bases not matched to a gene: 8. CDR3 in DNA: TGTGCCAGCAGTGGGTTTGACAGGGGGGGGTACAATGAGCAGTTCTTC. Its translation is CASSGFDRGGYNEQFF.

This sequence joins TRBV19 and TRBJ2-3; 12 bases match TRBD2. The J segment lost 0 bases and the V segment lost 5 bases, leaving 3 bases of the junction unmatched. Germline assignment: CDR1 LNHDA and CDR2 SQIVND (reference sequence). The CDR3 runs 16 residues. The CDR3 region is CASSVGLAGSTDTQYF. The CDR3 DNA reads TGTGCCAGTAGTGTAGGACTAGCGGGAAGCACAGATACGCAGTATTTT.

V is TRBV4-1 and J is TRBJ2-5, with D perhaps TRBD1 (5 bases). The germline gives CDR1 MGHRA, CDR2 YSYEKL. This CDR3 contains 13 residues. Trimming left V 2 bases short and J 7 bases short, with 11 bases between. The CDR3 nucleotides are TGCGCCAGCAGCCAAATAGGGGCGTGGACCCAGTACTTC. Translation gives CASSQIGAWTQYF.

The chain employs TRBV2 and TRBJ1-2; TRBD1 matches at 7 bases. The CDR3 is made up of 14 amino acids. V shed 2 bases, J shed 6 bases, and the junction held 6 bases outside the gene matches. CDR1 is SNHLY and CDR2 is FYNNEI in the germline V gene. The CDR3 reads CASSELGGYDGYTF. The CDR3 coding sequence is TGTGCCAGCAGTGAATTAGGGGGCTATGATGGCTACACCTTC. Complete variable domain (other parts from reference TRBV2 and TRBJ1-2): EPEVTQTPSHQVTQMGQEVILRCVPISNHLYFYWYRQILGQKVEFLVSFYNNEISEKSEIFDDQFSVERPDGSNFTLKIRSTKLEDSAMYFCASSELGGYDGYTFGSGTRLTVV.

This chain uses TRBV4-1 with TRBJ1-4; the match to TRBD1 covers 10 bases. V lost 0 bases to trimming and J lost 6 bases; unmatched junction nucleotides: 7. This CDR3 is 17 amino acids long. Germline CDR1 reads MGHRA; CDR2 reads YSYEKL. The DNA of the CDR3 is TGCGCCAGCAGCCAAGATTGGACCGGGACAGGGGATGAAAAACTGTTTTTT. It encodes CASSQDWTGTGDEKLFF.

The CDR3 reads CAWSRGVGGNTIYF. CDR3 DNA: TGTGCCTGGAGCAGGGGTGTTGGTGGAAACACCATATATTTT. The chain couples TRBV30 to TRBJ1-3, with D perhaps matching TRBD1 (6 bases). The CDR3 consists of 14 residues. Trimming cost V 3 bases and J 3 bases, with 12 bases left between them. Germline CDR1 is GTSNPN and CDR2 is SVGIG (reference sequence).